The 26 T cell receptor beta chains below all came from one sample that was sequenced in a study of cytomegalovirus exposure and HLA in healthy donors. The PCR had 60 Vbeta and 13 Jbeta primers. Repertoires were generated with immunoSEQ multiplex PCR, while TCRdb's copy carries only in-frame clones and drops some. This table has roughly 160,000 clones, 70% to 85% appearing once. The sequenced sample consisted of PBMCs. The receptor set was obtained from a man younger than 45 in good health and CMV-seropositive.

The CDR3 here is CASSTRQGIGYGYTF. The CDR3 DNA follows: TGTGCCAGCAGCACAAGACAGGGGATTGGATATGGCTACACCTTC. The genes are TRBV7-9 and TRBJ1-2; 8 bases agree with TRBD1. V dropped 5 bases and J dropped 5; count of bases not matched to a gene: 10. The length of the CDR3 is 15 residues. CDR1 SEHNR and CDR2 FQNEAQ come from the germline V gene (reference sequence). The entire variable domain, with the rest obtained from reference TRBV7-9 and TRBJ1-2, is as follows: DTGVSQNPRHKITKRGQNVTFRCDPISEHNRLYWYRQTLGQGPEFLTYFQNEAQLEKSRLLSDRFSAERPKGSFSTLEIQRTEQGDSAMYLCASSTRQGIGYGYTFGSGTRLTVV.

The chain carries TRBV7-2 and TRBJ2-7, with 7 bases identical to TRBD1. The CDR3 contains 13 residues. The germline V gene has CDR1 SGHTA and CDR2 FQGNSA. With 3 bases clipped from V and 6 bases from J, the junction kept 5 bases outside the gene matches. The CDR3 sequence is CASSFNRGSEQYF. DNA of the CDR3: TGTGCCAGCAGCTTTAACAGGGGTAGCGAGCAGTACTTC.

Only a few counts were recorded for this clone. The V and J genes are TRBV27 and TRBJ2-7; 7 nucleotides align to TRBD1. This CDR3 region has 14 residues. Trimming cost V 5 bases and J 7 bases; bases outside gene matches: 11. Germline V CDR1 and CDR2: MNHEY, SMNVEV (reference sequence). CDR3 DNA sequence: TGTGCCAGCAGTCCCGGACAGGTTCAGGGGGAGCAGTACTTC. Protein: CASSPGQVQGEQYF.

The V call is TRBV6-5, the J call TRBJ2-7; D call uncertain. The V gene's germline CDR1 is MNHEY and CDR2 SVGAGI. CDR3 size: 11 residues. Trimming removed 10 bases from V and 4 bases from J, with 11 bases in between. The CDR3 sequence: CATEVRYEQYF. The CDR3 DNA reads as TGTGCCACCGAGGTGCGGTACGAGCAGTACTTC.

V gene TRBV6-6 combines with J gene TRBJ2-5; TRBD1 might be the D (5 bases). Germline V gene lookup returns CDR1 MNHNY and CDR2 SVGAGI (reference sequence). The CDR3 sequence is 16 residues long. V was cut by 0 bases and J by 4 bases, with 15 bases left in between. The DNA for the CDR3 is TGTGCCAGCAGTTACTCACAGGCCCTAGGTCGAGAGACCCAGTACTTC. Translation gives CASSYSQALGRETQYF.

The chain links TRBV7-9 to TRBJ2-7; 9 bases match TRBD1. With 5 bases clipped from V and 2 bases from J, the junction kept 10 bases outside the gene matches. The CDR3 covers 16 residues. CDR1 and CDR2 (germline): SEHNR, FQNEAQ (reference sequence). CDR3 residues: CASSPKSGQGAYEQYF. The CDR3 DNA reads TGTGCCAGCAGCCCAAAGTCGGGACAGGGAGCCTACGAGCAGTACTTC. The full variable domain, rest sourced from reference TRBV7-9 and TRBJ2-7, is DTGVSQNPRHKITKRGQNVTFRCDPISEHNRLYWYRQTLGQGPEFLTYFQNEAQLEKSRLLSDRFSAERPKGSFSTLEIQRTEQGDSAMYLCASSPKSGQGAYEQYFGPGTRLTVT.

The V and J genes are TRBV6-4 and TRBJ2-5; the match to TRBD1 covers 10 bases. The DNA end is a closer match to TRBJ2-7, so the J assignment may be wrong. Germline V lookup: CDR1 MRHNA, CDR2 SNTAGT. The CDR3 consists of 14 residues. CDR3 in DNA: TGTGCCAGCAGTGAGACAGGGGGCCTAGACGAGCAGTACTTC. Translated: CASSETGGLDEQYF.

As regards this clone: Other DNA sequences in this sample translate to the same CDR3. The CDR3, as DNA: TGTGCCAGCAGTTTACAGGGCAATCAGCCCCAGCATTTT. This translates into CASSLQGNQPQHF. The chain employs TRBV28 and TRBJ1-5, with D unresolved. Looked up from germline, CDR1 is MDHEN and CDR2 is SYDVKM. The CDR3 extends over 13 amino acids. V was shortened by 2 bases and J by 2 bases, with 4 bases between the two germline ends. Drawing the rest from reference TRBV28 and TRBJ1-5, the complete variable domain is DVKVTQSSRYLVKRTGEKVFLECVQDMDHENMFWYRQDPGLGLRLIYFSYDVKMKEKGDIPEGYSVSREKKERFSLILESASTNQTSMYLCASSLQGNQPQHFGDGTRLSIL.

This clone turned up a few times. J is TRBJ1-2 and V is TRBV19, with D perhaps matching TRBD1 (6 bases). The CDR3 is made up of 14 amino acids. V was cut by 5 bases and J by 4 bases, with 14 bases left in between. From germline, CDR1 is LNHDA and CDR2 SQIVND (reference sequence). The CDR3 sequence is CASSPAQGGYGYTF. CDR3 bases: TGTGCCAGTAGTCCCGCACAGGGCGGCTATGGCTACACCTTC.

The chain recombines TRBV6-1 with TRBJ2-3; 9 positions match TRBD2. The germline gives CDR1 MNHNS, CDR2 SASEGT. V dropped 2 bases and J dropped 3; count of bases not matched to a gene: 12. CDR3 length: 18 residues. CDR3 residues: CASSERGPSGDGTDTQYF. The CDR3, as DNA: TGTGCCAGCAGTGAAAGGGGCCCTAGCGGGGATGGTACAGATACGCAGTATTTT.

The chain recombines TRBV10-1 with TRBJ1-6; a possible D gene is TRBD1 (5 bases). The CDR3 is 17 residues long. Trimming cost V 6 bases and J 5 bases, with 20 bases left between them. Germline V lookup: CDR1 WNHNN, CDR2 SYGVQD (reference sequence). The CDR3 sequence is CASRVSGRAVNNSPLHF. CDR3 sequence (DNA): TGCGCCAGCAGGGTTAGCGGCAGGGCGGTAAATAATTCACCCCTCCACTTT.

This chain uses TRBV19 with TRBJ1-2; 9 bases fit TRBD1. This CDR3 comprises 14 residues. Germline CDR1 reads LNHDA; CDR2 reads SQIVND (reference sequence). Trimming at V came to 4 bases and at J to 2 bases, leaving 2 bases not matched to a gene. The CDR3, as DNA: TGTGCCAGTAGTACCGGGACAGGGAACTATGGCTACACCTTC. This codes for CASSTGTGNYGYTF.

This clone was found a few times. The chain uses TRBV4-1 and TRBJ1-2, with 10 bases lining up with TRBD1. Germline-derived CDR1 and CDR2 are MGHRA and YSYEKL. V was clipped by 1 base and J by 0 bases; unmatched bases: 2. The CDR3 runs to 16 residues. The CDR3 DNA is TGCGCCAGCAGCCAAGGAGGACAGGGGGCTAACTATGGCTACACCTTC. It codes for CASSQGGQGANYGYTF.

The chain recombines TRBV9 with TRBJ2-5; 7 bases are a match to TRBD1. The CDR3 sequence is 13 residues long. Germline CDR1 and CDR2: SGDLS and YYNGEE. The V segment lost 3 bases and the J segment 4 bases; nucleotides outside the gene matches: 3. The CDR3 loop reads CASSARQGETQYF. CDR3 DNA sequence: TGTGCCAGCAGCGCTCGACAGGGAGAGACCCAGTACTTC.

The chain links TRBV2 to TRBJ2-7; TRBD2 might be the D (5 bases). V lost 10 bases and J lost 2, with 12 bases in between. The CDR3 runs 12 residues. CDR1 is SNHLY and CDR2 is FYNNEI in the germline V gene. DNA of the CDR3: TGTGCCACCCGGAGGAATCCCTACGAGCAGTACTTC. Translation gives CATRRNPYEQYF.

This clone was counted once. V usage is TRBV19 and J usage is TRBJ2-3; TRBD1 agrees at 7 bases. With V trimmed by 7 bases and J by 0 bases, 7 bases remained unmatched. Germline V CDR1 and CDR2: LNHDA, SQIVND (reference sequence). The CDR3 consists of 15 residues. CDR3: CASTWTGTSTDTQYF. The CDR3 nucleotides are TGTGCCAGTACCTGGACAGGAACTAGCACAGATACGCAGTATTTT.

This clone was seen only a few times. V is TRBV7-6 and J is TRBJ2-3, with TRBD1 identical over 7 bases. The CDR3 has 17 amino acids. Germline V gene lookup returns CDR1 SGHVS and CDR2 FNYEAQ. J gave up 0 bases and V 3 bases, and 9 bases lay outside the gene matches. In DNA, the CDR3 is TGTGCCAGCAGCTTCCCTAATACAGGGGCTAGCACAGATACGCAGTATTTT. Translation gives CASSFPNTGASTDTQYF.

This clone has more than one count but fewer than ten. This rearrangement joins TRBV23-1 to TRBJ2-4; tentatively, D is TRBD2 (5 bases). TRBV23-1 is given ORF status, its function remaining uncertain. The V end lost 8 bases, the J end lost 8 bases, and 19 bases lay between the germline ends. The CDR3 is 14 amino acids. In DNA form, the CDR3 reads TGCGCCAGCCCCTCTTCCGCCGGGATGGACATTCAGTACTTC. Translated, it gives CASPSSAGMDIQYF.

The rearrangement uses TRBV5-6 and TRBJ1-1; 7 bases map to TRBD1. From germline, CDR1 is SGHDT and CDR2 YYEEEE. The CDR3 contains 14 residues. Trimming cost V 7 bases and J 4 bases; bases outside gene matches: 10. The CDR3 sequence is CASLRGGRGTEAFF. The CDR3 DNA follows: TGTGCCAGCTTACGAGGGGGCAGGGGCACTGAAGCTTTCTTT.

The chain joins TRBV27 to TRBJ2-5; TRBD1 aligns across 9 bases. The CDR3 covers 14 residues. V dropped 3 bases and J dropped 11; count of bases not matched to a gene: 10. Germline CDR1 is MNHEY and CDR2 is SMNVEV (reference sequence). This chain's CDR3 is CASSFGDRVKEQYF. The CDR3 region has the DNA TGTGCCAGCAGTTTTGGGGACAGGGTGAAAGAGCAGTACTTC.

The J gene is TRBJ1-3, the V gene TRBV6-4; 9 bases match TRBD1. The germline gives CDR1 MRHNA, CDR2 SNTAGT. The CDR3 has 19 residues. V trimming: 6 bases; J trimming: 4 bases; junction bases outside the gene matches: 19. The CDR3 sequence is CASRGRTLWGQGRGNTIYF. As DNA, the CDR3 is TGTGCCAGCAGGGGACGAACTCTGTGGGGACAGGGACGCGGAAACACCATATATTTT.

The rearrangement links TRBV29-1 to TRBJ1-1; 7 bases agree with TRBD1. The germline CDR1 and CDR2 sequences are SQVTM and ANQGSEA. This CDR3 region has 13 residues. Losses at the gene ends were 4 bases for V and 1 base for J; bases not matched to a gene: 3. CDR3 protein: CSVVTGENTEAFF. DNA of the CDR3: TGCAGCGTTGTAACAGGGGAGAACACTGAAGCTTTCTTT.

The V and J genes are TRBV10-3 and TRBJ2-7; 11 nucleotides agree with TRBD1. Per the germline V gene, CDR1 is ENHRY and CDR2 is SYGVKD. The CDR3 length is 15 residues. V shed 4 bases, J shed 2 bases, and the junction held 4 bases outside the gene matches. Here the CDR3 reads CAISAPGQGAYEQYF. CDR3 coding DNA: TGTGCCATCAGTGCCCCGGGACAGGGGGCCTACGAGCAGTACTTC.

The chain employs TRBV11-2 and TRBJ2-1; 7 bases fit TRBD2. CDR3 length equals 15 residues. With V trimmed by 2 bases and J by 8 bases, 9 bases remained unmatched. Germline V gene sequence: CDR1 SGHAT, CDR2 FQNNGV. The CDR3 region has the DNA TGTGCCAGCAGCTTAACCGGGGGGAGGGCCGATGAGCAGTTCTTC. Protein product: CASSLTGGRADEQFF.

This chain links TRBV7-9 with TRBJ2-7, with D unresolved. The CDR3 length is 12 residues. Trimming cost V 1 base and J 5 bases, with 6 bases left between them. The germline V gene encodes CDR1 SEHNR and CDR2 FQNEAQ (reference sequence). For the CDR3, the DNA is TGTGCCAGCAGCTTAGGCGGAGACGAGCAGTACTTC. Translating it yields CASSLGGDEQYF.

CDR3: CASSELGTGGTPLHF. The CDR3 nucleotides read TGTGCCAGCAGTGAATTGGGGACGGGGGGGACACCCCTCCACTTT. The chain is built from TRBV2 and TRBJ1-6; D might be TRBD1 (5 bases). V gave up 2 bases and J gave up 11 bases, with 16 bases separating them. The CDR3 sequence is 15 residues long. In germline, CDR1 is SNHLY, CDR2 FYNNEI.